This T cell receptor (beta chain) was documented in a study of control samples from healthy donors and cancer patients. This CDR3 region has 12 residues. Between the trimmed V and J ends, which lost 5 bases and 9 bases, there was a span of 13 bases. Germline V gene data show CDR1 as SNHLY and CDR2 as FYNNEI. Libraries were prepared by immunoSEQ multiplex PCR; TCRdb keeps only in-frame clonotypes and omits some of them. The sample contains some 190,000 clones, about 89% of which appear only once. Sequencing used blood. The V and J genes are TRBV2 and TRBJ1-1; perhaps TRBD1 as D (6 bases). The receptor was derived from a man under 40 in good health. The CDR3 nucleotides read TGTGCCAGCAGTCAACAGGGAGTGAAAGCTTTCTTT. Translated: CASSQQGVKAFF.